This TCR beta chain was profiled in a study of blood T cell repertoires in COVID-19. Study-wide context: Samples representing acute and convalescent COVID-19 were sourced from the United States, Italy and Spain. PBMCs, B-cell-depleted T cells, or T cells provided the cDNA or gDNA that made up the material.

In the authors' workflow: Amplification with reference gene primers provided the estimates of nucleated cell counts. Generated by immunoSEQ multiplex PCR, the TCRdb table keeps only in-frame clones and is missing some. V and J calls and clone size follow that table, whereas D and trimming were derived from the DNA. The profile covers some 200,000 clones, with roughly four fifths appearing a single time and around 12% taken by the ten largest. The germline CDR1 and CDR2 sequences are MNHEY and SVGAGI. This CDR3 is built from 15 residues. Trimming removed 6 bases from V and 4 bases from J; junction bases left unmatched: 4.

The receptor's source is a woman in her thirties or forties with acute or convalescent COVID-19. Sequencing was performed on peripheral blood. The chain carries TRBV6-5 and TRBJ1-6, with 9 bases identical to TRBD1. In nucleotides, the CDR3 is TGTGCCAGCAGCACCGGGACAGGGTATAATTCACCCCTCCACTTT. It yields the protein CASSTGTGYNSPLHF.